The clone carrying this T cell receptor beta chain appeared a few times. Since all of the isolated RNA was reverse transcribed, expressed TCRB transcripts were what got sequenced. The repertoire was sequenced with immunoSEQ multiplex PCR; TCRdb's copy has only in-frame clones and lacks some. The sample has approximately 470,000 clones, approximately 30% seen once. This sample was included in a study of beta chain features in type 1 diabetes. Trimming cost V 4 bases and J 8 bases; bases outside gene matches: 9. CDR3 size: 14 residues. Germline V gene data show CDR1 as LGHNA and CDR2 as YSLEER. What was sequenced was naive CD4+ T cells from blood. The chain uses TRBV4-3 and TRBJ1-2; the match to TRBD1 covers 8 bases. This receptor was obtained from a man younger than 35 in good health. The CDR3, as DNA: TGCGCCAGCAGCCCAGGACAGGGCATACAGGGCTACACCTTC. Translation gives CASSPGQGIQGYTF.